The rows below give T cell receptor beta chains drawn from one sample of a study of blood T cell repertoires in COVID-19. Profiling relied on immunoSEQ multiplex PCR, and the TCRdb table lists in-frame clones only, not all of them. The sample has about 100,000 clones, roughly 89% seen once. Material: peripheral blood. The receptor source for this set is a woman between 50 and 59 years old with COVID-19, enrolled during active disease. The CDR3 runs from the conserved cysteine through the conserved F or W. Each record gives: V gene, clone size, J gene, D gene, CDR3 protein. The D gene is left open where the match is weak. Expanded clones are given a class, and other clones once, few, many or no size at all.

TRBV11-3,-,TRBJ2-7,TRBD1,CASSLEGQGIYEQYF
TRBV6-1,-,TRBJ2-1,TRBD2,CASSETLAGGSNEQFF
TRBV19,many,TRBJ1-1,-,CASSRGPGVAFF
TRBV19,once,TRBJ1-5,TRBD1,CASTGQGIFEPQHF
TRBV9,-,TRBJ2-1,TRBD2,CASSLETSGGSNEQFF
TRBV21-1,once,TRBJ2-3,-,CASSKASTDTQYF
TRBV24-1,-,TRBJ2-7,-,CATSDRQGGEQYF
TRBV7-9,medium-sized,TRBJ1-1,-,CASSMAENTEAFF
TRBV5-3,-,TRBJ1-2,-,CARSLAGSYGYTF
TRBV30,-,TRBJ1-1,-,CAWSVVSRGTEAFF